This TCR beta chain was sequenced during a study of vaccination effects on CD4 cells after COVID-19. This CDR3 spans 16 amino acids. CDR1 and CDR2 (germline): MGHDK, SYGVNS. After removal of 3 bases from V and 5 bases from J, the junction contained 9 bases not matched to a gene. Peptide-pool stimulation followed by sequencing identified expanded antigen-specific CD4+ clonotypes in the ViraFEST assay. The authors isolated CD4+ T cells after around 11 days of culture. Neither prior SARS-CoV-2 infection nor positive nucleocapsid antibodies were present in the vaccine recipients. IL-2 medium was substituted for half the medium on days 3 and 7. Findings of the study overall: Substantial clonal contraction characterized both infection- and vaccine-induced clones late after vaccination.

Method: immunoSEQ multiplex PCR; TCRdb's copy keeps in-frame clones and lacks some. The sample consists of under 70,000 clones, less than 80% of them appearing once. Note on this clone: Its antigen remains unidentified.

V gene TRBV25-1 combines with J gene TRBJ1-1; 10 positions agree with TRBD1. The TCR comes from a human donor who received a COVID-19 vaccine. Material: CD4+ T cells from PBMCs cultured with HCoV-OC43 spike peptides, obtained before COVID-19 vaccination. Specified subset: HCoV-OC43 spike overlapping peptide pool stimulation. In DNA, the CDR3 is TGTGCCAGCAGTGATCTCCGCACGGGACAGGGGACTGAAGCTTTCTTT. This encodes CASSDLRTGQGTEAFF.